This T cell receptor (beta chain) was documented in a study of lymphopenia after photon versus proton radiotherapy. Study-wide results and limits: A bigger post-nadir fall in TCR diversity correlated inversely with survival time in deceased patients. Photon-treated patients lost naive T cells and TCR diversity; proton-treated stayed stable. After lymphocyte nadir, photon-treated repertoires showed oligoclonal expansion, especially CD8+ Temra. Survival link was tested only in deceased patients; proton benefit remains a possibility.

The data were produced by immunoSEQ multiplex PCR, yet TCRdb's version contains in-frame clones alone and is incomplete. The sample records nearly 7,500 clones, about 92% being singletons. Germline loops: CDR1 KGHSH, CDR2 LQKENI. Trimming took off 3 bases at V and 10 bases at J, with 13 bases between the two ends. This CDR3 region has 13 residues. This clone appeared once. The antigen remains undetermined. V usage is TRBV18 and J usage is TRBJ2-1; maybe TRBD1 (6 bases). The clonotype comes from a woman between 45 and 60 years old with cholangiocarcinoma. Specimen: peripheral blood, collected from a patient treated with photon-based radiotherapy. The CDR3 DNA reads as TGTGCCAGCTCACCTCAACAGGGCGGGGAGCAGTTCTTC. Residues: CASSPQQGGEQFF.